One and the same sample provided the 32 T cell receptor beta chains below, sequenced in a study of blood T cells in healthy people across ages. Alongside a J-beta primer mix, a sample-barcoded 5' primer served in a second PCR lasting 7 to 11 cycles. TCRdb called the 5' RACE reads again in MiXCR, with one record for every CDR3 protein. This table has about 400,000 distinct CDR3 sequences, 52% appearing once. The material sequenced was blood. These receptors came from a man aged 55 to 70 in good health.

The chain couples TRBV12-3 or TRBV12-4 to TRBJ1-1; 8 bases fit TRBD1. J gave up 10 bases and V 6 bases, and 13 bases lay outside the gene matches. This CDR3 contains 14 residues. The chain's CDR3 is CASSTDRGTRGAFF. The DNA of the CDR3 is TGTGCCAGCAGCACTGACAGGGGAACTAGGGGAGCTTTCTTT.

The chain employs TRBV14 and TRBJ2-7; 11 nucleotides align to TRBD2. The V segment lost 6 bases and the J segment 0 bases; nucleotides outside the gene matches: 4. Germline V gives CDR1 SGHDN, CDR2 FVKESK. The CDR3 extends over 15 amino acids. The CDR3 is CASSPSGRSSYEQYF. CDR3 coding DNA: TGTGCCAGCAGTCCTAGCGGGAGGAGCTCCTACGAGCAGTACTTC.

This chain uses TRBV14 with TRBJ2-3; TRBD2 might be the D (5 bases). Trimming took off 1 base at V and 0 bases at J, with 8 bases between the two ends. The CDR3 totals 15 residues. Germline CDR1 SGHDN, CDR2 FVKESK. CDR3 protein: CASSQGERSTDTQYF. CDR3 in DNA: TGTGCCAGCAGCCAAGGGGAGAGGAGCACAGATACGCAGTATTTT.

This clonotype was found many times. The chain employs TRBV20-1 and TRBJ1-2; D is possibly TRBD1 (5 bases). The germline V gene has CDR1 DFQATT and CDR2 SNEGSKA (reference sequence). Trimming removed 3 bases at V and 8 bases at J, with 16 bases between. The CDR3 totals 13 residues. CDR3 sequence reads: CSASRAGERGYTF. The CDR3, as DNA: TGCAGTGCTAGCAGGGCAGGAGAAAGGGGCTACACCTTC.

The chain employs TRBV14 and TRBJ2-5; D is unresolved. Germline loops: CDR1 SGHDN, CDR2 FVKESK. CDR3 length: 14 residues. Trimming pared 0 bases from V and 7 bases from J, leaving 12 bases between. The CDR3 DNA reads TGTGCCAGCAGCCAAGATCTAAAGAGACGGACCCAGTACTTC. Encoded protein: CASSQDLKRRTQYF.

This chain connects TRBV2 to TRBJ2-1; the match to TRBD2 covers 13 bases. V was clipped by 3 bases and J by 2 bases; unmatched bases: 1. Germline-derived CDR1 and CDR2 are SNHLY and FYNNEI. The CDR3 spans 16 residues. CDR3 in DNA: TGTGCCAGCAGTGACGGGACTAGCGGGACCTACAATGAGCAGTTCTTC. It translates to CASSDGTSGTYNEQFF.

The chain uses TRBV6-5 and TRBJ2-7; perhaps D is TRBD1 or TRBD2 (5 bases each). The DNA end is more similar to TRBJ2-5, so the J call may be wrong. This CDR3 region has 12 residues. Looked up from germline, CDR1 is MNHEY and CDR2 is SVGAGI. The CDR3 protein is CASGTQEKTQYF. The DNA of the CDR3 is TGTGCCAGCGGGACCCAAGAAAAGACCCAGTACTTC.

The chain carries TRBV29-1 and TRBJ1-1; weak D call: TRBD1 (5 bases). CDR1 is SQVTM, CDR2 ANQGSEA, per germline. V shed 6 bases and J shed 5 bases, with 16 bases lying between them. The CDR3 extends over 13 amino acids. CDR3 coding DNA: TGCAGCGTACATAGGGACGCTGGGACTGAAGCTTTCTTT. This codes for CSVHRDAGTEAFF.

This clonotype showed up just a few times. The chain employs TRBV4-1 and TRBJ2-5; 7 bases match TRBD1. The V and J ends lost 0 bases and 2 bases, in that order; junction bases with no gene match: 9. Germline values: CDR1 MGHRA, CDR2 YSYEKL. This CDR3 spans 17 amino acids. The CDR3 DNA sequence: TGCGCCAGCAGCCAAGATCCCAGGGGGACCTTACAAGAGACCCAGTACTTC. It translates to CASSQDPRGTLQETQYF.

This chain links TRBV28 with TRBJ2-5; 7 bases fit TRBD1. The V gene's germline CDR1 is MDHEN and CDR2 SYDVKM. After removal of 3 bases from V and 13 bases from J, the junction contained 14 bases not matched to a gene. This CDR3 is built from 14 residues. Here the CDR3 reads CASSFGAGGALWYF. The CDR3 nucleotides are TGTGCCAGCAGTTTCGGGGCAGGGGGTGCCCTGTGGTACTTC. The entire variable domain, with the rest obtained from reference TRBV28 and TRBJ2-5, is as follows: DVKVTQSSRYLVKRTGEKVFLECVQDMDHENMFWYRQDPGLGLRLIYFSYDVKMKEKGDIPEGYSVSREKKERFSLILESASTNQTSMYLCASSFGAGGALWYFGPGTRLLVL.

CDR3 region: CASSFKGDHNSLSEQFF. CDR3 bases: TGTGCCAGCAGTTTTAAGGGGGATCATAATAGTCTCAGTGAGCAGTTCTTC. The chain recombines TRBV12-3 or TRBV12-4 with TRBJ2-1, with a tentative D call TRBD1 (6 bases). V lost 3 bases and J 9 bases, leaving 24 bases between the germline ends. The CDR3 sequence is 17 residues long.

The chain has TRBV2 and TRBJ2-3, with 9 bases lining up with TRBD2. Trimming cost V 1 base and J 4 bases; bases outside gene matches: 3. Germline V gives CDR1 SNHLY, CDR2 FYNNEI. The CDR3 loop spans 15 amino acids. The CDR3 DNA is TGTGCCAGCAGTGAAGAAGCGGGAGGTGCAGATACGCAGTATTTT. Amino acid sequence: CASSEEAGGADTQYF. The full variable domain, rest sourced from reference TRBV2 and TRBJ2-3, is EPEVTQTPSHQVTQMGQEVILRCVPISNHLYFYWYRQILGQKVEFLVSFYNNEISEKSEIFDDQFSVERPDGSNFTLKIRSTKLEDSAMYFCASSEEAGGADTQYFGPGTRLTVL.

This clonotype was observed many times. This rearrangement joins TRBV7-2 to TRBJ2-5; 8 nucleotides match TRBD1. Trimming cost V 2 bases and J 5 bases; bases outside gene matches: 7. The CDR3 totals 15 residues. In germline, CDR1 is SGHTA, CDR2 FQGNSA. The CDR3 DNA sequence: TGTGCCAGCAGCTTAAGTGCAGGGGGCTGGGAGACCCAGTACTTC. Translating gives CASSLSAGGWETQYF.

The rearrangement joins TRBV20-1 to TRBJ1-6; TRBD1 matches at 7 bases. After removal of 2 bases from V and 6 bases from J, the junction contained 4 bases not matched to a gene. Germline V gives CDR1 DFQATT, CDR2 SNEGSKA (reference sequence). The CDR3 consists of 14 residues. DNA of the CDR3: TGCAGTGCTAGACAAGACAGGGCTAATTCACCCCTCCACTTT. Amino acids: CSARQDRANSPLHF.

This clonotype appeared a few times. The chain recombines TRBV7-2 with TRBJ2-7; D not certain. V lost 4 bases and J lost 2, with 9 bases in between. Per germline, CDR1 SGHTA and CDR2 FQGNSA. CDR3 length equals 13 residues. CDR3: CASSSALPYEQYF. In DNA, the CDR3 is TGTGCCAGCAGCTCGGCCCTTCCCTACGAGCAGTACTTC.

This clonotype was counted at least ten times. V and J are TRBV12-3 or TRBV12-4 and TRBJ1-6; tentative D call: TRBD1 (5 bases). CDR3 length: 13 residues. Trimming removed 5 bases from V and 10 bases from J, with 12 bases in between. CDR3 residues: CASSTWGKSPLHF. The CDR3 DNA reads TGTGCCAGCAGTACCTGGGGGAAATCACCCCTCCACTTT.

The chain links TRBV11-3 to TRBJ2-7; D gene uncertain. Germline V gene lookup returns CDR1 SGHNT and CDR2 YENEEA. CDR3 length: 12 residues. Trimming pared 1 base from V and 7 bases from J, leaving 8 bases between. The CDR3 spells CASSLVSAEQYF. The CDR3 DNA reads as TGTGCCAGCAGCTTAGTATCGGCTGAGCAGTACTTC.

This chain uses TRBV7-2 with TRBJ2-7; D is ambiguous. Matching the DNA end better, TRBJ2-5 makes the J call doubtful. Germline assignment: CDR1 SGHTA and CDR2 FQGNSA. CDR3 length: 14 residues. In DNA, the CDR3 is TGTGCCAGCAGCCCTGACTCGGGTTCGGGGACCCAGTACTTC. Translating gives CASSPDSGSGTQYF.

The chain combines TRBV6-5 with TRBJ1-2; 9 bases are shared with TRBD1. Per germline, CDR1 MNHEY and CDR2 SVGAGI. V lost 11 bases to trimming and J lost 5 bases; unmatched junction nucleotides: 18. The CDR3 totals 16 residues. The CDR3 reads CAGTSGQGLNLYGYTF. CDR3 DNA sequence: TGTGCCGGCACCTCGGGACAGGGCCTCAACCTATATGGCTACACCTTC.

This clonotype has only a few counts. The V gene is TRBV25-1, the J gene TRBJ1-2; 7 bases line up with TRBD1. The CDR3 loop spans 14 amino acids. CDR1 and CDR2 from the germline V gene are MGHDK and SYGVNS. V dropped 6 bases and J dropped 4; count of bases not matched to a gene: 8. The CDR3 region is CASRAQGRLYGYTF. In nucleotides, the CDR3 is TGTGCCAGCAGAGCACAGGGGCGCCTCTATGGCTACACCTTC.

This clonotype was seen a handful of times. The chain couples TRBV24-1 to TRBJ2-1, with TRBD1 identical over 7 bases. CDR1 is KGHDR and CDR2 is SFDVKD in the germline V gene. CDR3 length: 16 amino acids. V shed 3 bases and J 6 bases; nucleotides not matched to a gene: 10. The CDR3 coding sequence is TGTGCCACCAGTGATCCCAGACAGGGCCGACGCAATGAGCAGTTCTTC. It codes for CATSDPRQGRRNEQFF.

The sample holds many counts of this clonotype. The chain combines TRBV28 with TRBJ2-5; possible D gene TRBD1, 6 bases. V lost 5 bases and J lost 5, with 9 bases in between. Looked up from germline, CDR1 is MDHEN and CDR2 is SYDVKM. The CDR3 consists of 12 residues. The CDR3, as DNA: TGTGCCAGCAGTGACAGGCGGGAGACCCAGTACTTC. It encodes CASSDRRETQYF.

Concerning this clonotype: At one end the junction does not follow the germline gene, possibly because of a read error. V usage is TRBV6-5 and J usage is TRBJ2-5; tentatively, D is TRBD1 or TRBD2 (6 bases each). Germline CDR1 and CDR2: MNHEY and SVGAGI. The CDR3 is made up of 15 amino acids. As DNA, the CDR3 is TGTGCCAGCAGTAATCGCATGGGGGGCGGAGAGGCCCAGTACTTC. Its protein is CASSNRMGGGEAQYF.

This clonotype was seen many times. The chain employs TRBV7-9 and TRBJ2-7; D remains ambiguous. Germline CDR1 SEHNR, CDR2 FQNEAQ (reference sequence). The germline V and J ends were trimmed by 4 bases and 6 bases, with 7 bases remaining between them. The CDR3 runs 11 residues. The CDR3 protein is CASSYLVEQYF. In DNA form, the CDR3 reads TGTGCCAGCAGCTATTTGGTCGAGCAGTACTTC.

This clonotype was counted between two and nine times. Here the CDR3 reads CASSPRTGTGIGELFF. The CDR3 DNA is TGTGCCAGCAGCCCACGCACCGGGACAGGGATCGGGGAGCTGTTTTTT. The chain links TRBV7-2 to TRBJ2-2; TRBD1 agrees at 9 bases. This CDR3 spans 16 amino acids. Germline V gives CDR1 SGHTA, CDR2 FQGNSA. V shed 5 bases, J shed 7 bases, and the junction held 11 bases outside the gene matches.

This clonotype was detected only a few times. The V gene is TRBV7-9, the J gene TRBJ2-3, with 8 bases fitting TRBD2. The CDR3 length is 15 residues. Losses at the gene ends were 1 base for V and 3 bases for J; bases not matched to a gene: 3. The germline V gene has CDR1 SEHNR and CDR2 FQNEAQ (reference sequence). In DNA form, the CDR3 reads TGTGCCAGCAGCTTAGAGGGACTAGAAACAGATACGCAGTATTTT. Amino acids: CASSLEGLETDTQYF.

DNA for the CDR3: TGTGCCAGCAGCCGAAGGCTCCCCACAGATACGCAGTATTTT. Its translation: CASSRRLPTDTQYF. V is TRBV3-1 and J is TRBJ2-3; D gene unclear. The CDR3 has 14 amino acids. Germline CDR1 is LGHDT and CDR2 is YNNKEL (reference sequence). Between the trimmed V and J ends, which lost 4 bases and 2 bases, there was a span of 10 bases.

The gene calls are TRBV10-1 and TRBJ2-3; TRBD1 aligns across 7 bases. Germline V lookup: CDR1 WNHNN, CDR2 SYGVQD (reference sequence). The CDR3 spans 15 residues. Trimming took 10 bases from V and 2 from J; bases not matched to a gene: 12. The chain's CDR3 is CAKEGQRFFTDTQYF. The DNA for the CDR3 is TGCGCCAAAGAGGGACAGAGATTCTTCACAGATACGCAGTATTTT.

The rearrangement joins TRBV29-1 to TRBJ2-4; 10 bases are shared with TRBD2. The J call is in doubt because the DNA end fits TRBJ2-5 better. CDR1 is SQVTM, CDR2 ANQGSEA, per germline. CDR3 length: 15 residues. This chain's CDR3 is CSVEGVLAGFGTQYF. The CDR3 nucleotides are TGCAGCGTTGAAGGGGTACTAGCGGGGTTCGGGACCCAGTACTTC.

The DNA of the CDR3 is TGTGCCAGTAGTTCCTTGGCGGGAGGCCAGTACGAGCAGTACTTC. Translating gives CASSSLAGGQYEQYF. This sequence joins TRBV19 and TRBJ2-7, with 8 bases fitting TRBD2. The CDR3 runs to 15 residues. V trimming: 5 bases; J trimming: 4 bases; junction bases outside the gene matches: 10. Germline V gives CDR1 LNHDA, CDR2 SQIVND (reference sequence).

The table lists this clonotype with a few counts. Here the CDR3 reads CASSPFYEQYF. The CDR3 DNA follows: TGTGCCAGCAGTCCGTTCTACGAGCAGTACTTC. This sequence joins TRBV2 and TRBJ2-7; no reliable D call. Trimming removed 5 bases at V and 3 bases at J, with 5 bases between. The CDR3 is made up of 11 amino acids. In germline, CDR1 is SNHLY, CDR2 FYNNEI.

In its sample, this clonotype was seen a few times. The chain is built from TRBV20-1 and TRBJ2-7, with TRBD2 identical over 13 bases. This CDR3 spans 17 amino acids. Germline CDR1 reads DFQATT; CDR2 reads SNEGSKA (reference sequence). Losses at the gene ends were 1 base for V and 3 bases for J; bases not matched to a gene: 9. CDR3 sequence reads: CSARGSGLAGVVYEQYF. DNA for the CDR3: TGCAGTGCTAGAGGGTCAGGACTAGCGGGAGTCGTCTACGAGCAGTACTTC.